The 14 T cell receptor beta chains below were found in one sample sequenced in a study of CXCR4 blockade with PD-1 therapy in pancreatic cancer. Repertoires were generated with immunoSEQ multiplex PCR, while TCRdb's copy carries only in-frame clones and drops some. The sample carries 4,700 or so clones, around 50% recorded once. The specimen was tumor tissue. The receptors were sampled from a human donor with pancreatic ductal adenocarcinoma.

This chain's CDR3 is CASSLEGYSNQPQHF. Here the CDR3 DNA reads TGTGCCAGCAGCTTAGAAGGGTATAGCAATCAGCCCCAGCATTTT. The J gene is TRBJ1-5, the V gene TRBV7-6; D uncertain. Between the trimmed V and J ends, which lost 1 base and 0 bases, there was a span of 7 bases. The CDR3 has 15 amino acids. The germline V gene has CDR1 SGHVS and CDR2 FNYEAQ.

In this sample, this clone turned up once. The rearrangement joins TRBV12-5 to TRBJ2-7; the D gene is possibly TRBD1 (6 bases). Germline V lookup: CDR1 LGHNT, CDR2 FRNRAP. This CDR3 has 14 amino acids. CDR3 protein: CASTRQGRSYEQYF. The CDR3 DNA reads TGTGCCAGCACCCGGCAGGGGCGCTCCTACGAGCAGTACTTC. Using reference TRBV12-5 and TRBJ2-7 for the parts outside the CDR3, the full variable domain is DARVTQTPRHKVTEMGQEVTMRCQPILGHNTVFWYRQTMMQGLELLAYFRNRAPLDDSGMPKDRFSAEMPDATLATLKIQPSEPRDSAVYFCASTRQGRSYEQYFGPGTRLTVT.

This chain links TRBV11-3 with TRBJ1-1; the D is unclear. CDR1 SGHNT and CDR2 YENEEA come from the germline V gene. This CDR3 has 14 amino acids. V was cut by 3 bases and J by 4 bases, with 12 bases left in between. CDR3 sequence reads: CASSLEWVGTEAFF. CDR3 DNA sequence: TGTGCCAGCAGCTTGGAATGGGTTGGCACTGAAGCTTTCTTT.

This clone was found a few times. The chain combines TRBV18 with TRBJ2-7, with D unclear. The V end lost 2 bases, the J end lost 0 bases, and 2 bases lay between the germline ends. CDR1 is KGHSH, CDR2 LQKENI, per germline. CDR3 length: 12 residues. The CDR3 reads CASSPSSYEQYF. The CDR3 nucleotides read TGTGCCAGCTCACCAAGCTCCTACGAGCAGTACTTC. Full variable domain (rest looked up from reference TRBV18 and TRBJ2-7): NAGVMQNPRHLVRRRGQEARLRCSPMKGHSHVYWYRQLPEEGLKFMVYLQKENIIDESGMPKERFSAEFPKEGPSILRIQQVVRGDSAAYFCASSPSSYEQYFGPGTRLTVT.

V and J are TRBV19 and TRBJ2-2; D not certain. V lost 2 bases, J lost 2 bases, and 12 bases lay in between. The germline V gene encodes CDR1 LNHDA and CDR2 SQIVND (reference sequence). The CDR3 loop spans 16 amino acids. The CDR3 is CASSIRTRGNTGELFF. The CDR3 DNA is TGTGCCAGTAGTATAAGAACTCGAGGTAACACCGGGGAGCTGTTTTTT.

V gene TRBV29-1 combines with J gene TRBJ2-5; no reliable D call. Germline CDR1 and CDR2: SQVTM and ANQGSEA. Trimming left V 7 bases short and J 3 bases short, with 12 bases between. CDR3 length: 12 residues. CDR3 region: CSARLTKETQYF. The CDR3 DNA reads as TGCAGCGCAAGACTGACAAAAGAGACCCAGTACTTC.

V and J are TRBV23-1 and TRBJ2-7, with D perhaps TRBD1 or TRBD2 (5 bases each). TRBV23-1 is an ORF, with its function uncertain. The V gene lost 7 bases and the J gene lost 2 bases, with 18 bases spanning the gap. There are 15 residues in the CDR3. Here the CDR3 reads CASIPGPPGPYEQYF. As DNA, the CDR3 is TGCGCCAGCATCCCGGGACCTCCGGGGCCCTACGAGCAGTACTTC.

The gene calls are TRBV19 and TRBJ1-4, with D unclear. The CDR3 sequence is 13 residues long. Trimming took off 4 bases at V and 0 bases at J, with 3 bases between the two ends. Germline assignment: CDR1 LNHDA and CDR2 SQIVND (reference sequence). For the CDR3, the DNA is TGTGCCAGTAGTAGGTCAACTAATGAAAAACTGTTTTTT. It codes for CASSRSTNEKLFF.

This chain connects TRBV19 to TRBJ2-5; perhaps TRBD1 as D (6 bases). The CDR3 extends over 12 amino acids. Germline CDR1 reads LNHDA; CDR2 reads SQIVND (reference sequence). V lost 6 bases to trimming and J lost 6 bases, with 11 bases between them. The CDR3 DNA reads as TGTGCCAGTAGCCAACAGGGAAAGACCCAGTACTTC. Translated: CASSQQGKTQYF.

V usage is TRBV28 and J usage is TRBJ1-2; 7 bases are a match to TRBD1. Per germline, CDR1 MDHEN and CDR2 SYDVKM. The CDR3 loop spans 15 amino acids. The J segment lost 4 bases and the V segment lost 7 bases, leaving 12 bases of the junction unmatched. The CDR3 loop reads CASTSPGGSGYGYTF. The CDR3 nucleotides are TGTGCCAGCACCTCTCCAGGGGGAAGTGGCTATGGCTACACCTTC.

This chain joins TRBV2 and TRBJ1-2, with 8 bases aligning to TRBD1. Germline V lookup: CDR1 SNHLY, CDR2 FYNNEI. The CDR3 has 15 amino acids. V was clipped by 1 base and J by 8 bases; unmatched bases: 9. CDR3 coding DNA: TGTGCCAGCAGTGAAGGACAGGGGCAGACTACGGGCTACACCTTC. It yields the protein CASSEGQGQTTGYTF.

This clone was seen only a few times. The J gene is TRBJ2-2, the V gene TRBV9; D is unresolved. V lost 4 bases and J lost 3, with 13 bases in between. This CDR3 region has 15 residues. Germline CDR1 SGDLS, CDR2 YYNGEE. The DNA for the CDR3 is TGTGCCAGCAGCCCATATGACACATACACCGGGGAGCTGTTTTTT. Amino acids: CASSPYDTYTGELFF.

The CDR3 is CASSPPRNAGELFF. The CDR3, as DNA: TGTGCCAGCAGCCCCCCTCGTAACGCCGGGGAGCTGTTTTTT. V is TRBV11-3 and J is TRBJ2-2; D unresolved. Trimming took off 5 bases at V and 6 bases at J, with 13 bases between the two ends. The CDR3 has 14 residues. Per the germline V gene, CDR1 is SGHNT and CDR2 is YENEEA.

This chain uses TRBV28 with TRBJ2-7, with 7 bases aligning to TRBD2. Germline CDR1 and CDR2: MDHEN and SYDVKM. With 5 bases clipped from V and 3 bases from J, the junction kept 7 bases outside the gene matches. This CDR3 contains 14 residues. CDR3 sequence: CASSVAGSLYEQYF. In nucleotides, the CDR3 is TGTGCCAGCAGTGTAGCGGGCTCCCTCTACGAGCAGTACTTC.